Below, one T cell receptor beta chain is given with its context. The target antigen is unknown. TCRdb itself ran the PCR reads through MiXCR, one entry per CDR3 protein. There are about 510,000 distinct CDR3 sequences in the sample; approximately 25% occur only once, and 0.7% to 0.9% lies in the top ten. This record belongs to a study of molecular identifiers for immune sequencing clone quantification. The study's findings and limits: Clones above 20 RNA copies contained over 98% of effector molecules but under 1% of naive ones. The sizes of highly expanded clones could be underestimated when identical TCR molecules share a barcode.

V shed 0 bases and J shed 7 bases, with 15 bases lying between them. The CDR3 sequence is 16 residues long. From germline, CDR1 is SEHNR and CDR2 FQNEAQ (reference sequence). Naive CD8 libraries came from around 18,000 to 910,000 sorted cells with 10%, 30% or 50% RNA. When naive CD8 T cells were sorted, they were gated as CD8+CD4-CCR7+CD45RA+. The sequencing sample was made of naive CD8+ T cells from blood, with Jurkat cell RNA spiked in. Indicated subset: FACS-sorted CD8+CD4-CCR7+CD45RA+ naive T cells. The V call is TRBV7-9, the J call TRBJ1-4, with a possible D match to TRBD1 (6 bases). The receptor was derived from a human donor in good health. Some libraries in this study had Jurkat cell RNA spiked in. In DNA form, the CDR3 reads TGTGCCAGCAGCTTAGCGCAGGCAGGGGCGGCTGAAAAACTGTTTTTT. Its translation is CASSLAQAGAAEKLFF.